The sequence of this T cell receptor (beta chain) was determined in a study of T cell responses to AZD1222 COVID-19 vaccine. General observations from the study: Possibly, clonal diversity was underestimated; donors were largely white British and included more females.

Remarks on this clone: Its antigen is still unknown.

V lost 4 bases and J lost 3; bases outside the gene matches: 10. This CDR3 has 15 amino acids. Germline CDR1 and CDR2: GTSNPN and SVGIG (reference sequence). Some clones are missing from TCRdb's copy, which holds only in-frame ones; the method was immunoSEQ multiplex PCR. There are about 120,000 clones in the sample; about 87% occur only once, and 10% lies in the top ten. The chain is built from TRBV30 and TRBJ2-3, with 7 bases matching TRBD2. The sample in question was peripheral blood, obtained on day 0 of AZD1222 vaccination. This receptor was obtained from an adult in good health. The CDR3 sequence: CAWTRPGGGTDTQYF. CDR3 nucleotides: TGTGCCTGGACCCGTCCGGGGGGTGGAACAGATACGCAGTATTTT.